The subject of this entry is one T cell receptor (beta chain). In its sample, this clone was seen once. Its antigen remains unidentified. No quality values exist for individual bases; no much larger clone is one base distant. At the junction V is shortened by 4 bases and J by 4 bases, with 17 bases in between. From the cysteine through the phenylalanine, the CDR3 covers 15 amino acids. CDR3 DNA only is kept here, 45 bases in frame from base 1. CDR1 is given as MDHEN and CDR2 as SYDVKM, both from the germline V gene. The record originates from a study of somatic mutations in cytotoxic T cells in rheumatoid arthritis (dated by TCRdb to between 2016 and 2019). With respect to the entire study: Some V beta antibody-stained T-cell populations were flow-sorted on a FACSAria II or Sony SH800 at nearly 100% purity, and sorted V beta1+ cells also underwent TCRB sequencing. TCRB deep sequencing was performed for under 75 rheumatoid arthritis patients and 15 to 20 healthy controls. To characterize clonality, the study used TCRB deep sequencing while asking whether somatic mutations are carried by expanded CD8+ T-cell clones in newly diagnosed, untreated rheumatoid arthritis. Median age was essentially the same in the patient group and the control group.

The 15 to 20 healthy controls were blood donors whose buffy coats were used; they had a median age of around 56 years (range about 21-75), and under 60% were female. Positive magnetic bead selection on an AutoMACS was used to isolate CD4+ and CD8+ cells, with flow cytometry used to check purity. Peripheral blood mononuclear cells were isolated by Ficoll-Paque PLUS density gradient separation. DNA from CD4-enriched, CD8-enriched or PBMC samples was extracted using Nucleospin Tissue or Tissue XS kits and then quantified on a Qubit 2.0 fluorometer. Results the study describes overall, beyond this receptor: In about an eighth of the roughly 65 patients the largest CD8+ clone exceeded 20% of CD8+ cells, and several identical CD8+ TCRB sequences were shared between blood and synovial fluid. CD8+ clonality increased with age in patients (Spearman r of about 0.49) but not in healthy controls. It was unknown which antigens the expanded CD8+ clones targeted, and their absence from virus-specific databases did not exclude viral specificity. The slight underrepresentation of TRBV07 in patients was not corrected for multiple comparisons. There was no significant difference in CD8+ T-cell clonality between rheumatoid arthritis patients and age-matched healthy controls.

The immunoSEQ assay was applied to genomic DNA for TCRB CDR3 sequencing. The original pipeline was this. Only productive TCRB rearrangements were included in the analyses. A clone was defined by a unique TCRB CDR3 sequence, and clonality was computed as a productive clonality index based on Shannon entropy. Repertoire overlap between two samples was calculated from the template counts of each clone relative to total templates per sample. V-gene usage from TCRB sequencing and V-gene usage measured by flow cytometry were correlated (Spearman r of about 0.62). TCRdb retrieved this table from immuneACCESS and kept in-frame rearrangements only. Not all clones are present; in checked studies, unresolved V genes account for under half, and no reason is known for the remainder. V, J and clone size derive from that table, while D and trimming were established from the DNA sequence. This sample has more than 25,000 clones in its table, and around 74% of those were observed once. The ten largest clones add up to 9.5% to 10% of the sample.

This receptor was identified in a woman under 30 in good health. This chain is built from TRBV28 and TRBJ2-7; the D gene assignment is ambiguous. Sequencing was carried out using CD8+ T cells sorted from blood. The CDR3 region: CASSSRRSIMYEQYF. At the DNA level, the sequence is TGTGCCAGCAGTTCTCGTAGAAGTATTATGTACGAGCAGTACTTC.